The 26 T cell receptor beta chains listed next were all sequenced from one sample in a study of T cell responses to AZD1222 COVID-19 vaccine. The assay was immunoSEQ multiplex PCR, and TCRdb's table has in-frame clones only and misses some. This sample has 110,000 to 150,000 clones; around 89% occur once, and the top ten carry approximately 3%. The sample in question was peripheral blood, obtained 28 days after the second AZD1222 dose. The receptors shown here come from an adult who received the AZD1222 COVID-19 vaccine.

The chain links TRBV19 to TRBJ1-1, with 7 bases aligning to TRBD1. CDR3 length: 13 residues. V was pared by 3 bases and J by 6 bases, with 4 bases of the junction left unmatched. CDR1 is LNHDA, CDR2 SQIVND, per germline (reference sequence). The CDR3 DNA reads as TGTGCCAGTAGTATTCGACAGGGCCCTGAAGCTTTCTTT. Its translation: CASSIRQGPEAFF. The full variable domain, in which reference TRBV19 and TRBJ1-1 provide the parts outside the CDR3, is DGGITQSPKYLFRKEGQNVTLSCEQNLNHDAMYWYRQDPGQGLRLIYYSQIVNDFQKGDIAEGYSVSREKKESFPLTVTSAQKNPTAFYLCASSIRQGPEAFFGQGTRLTVV.

This chain uses TRBV6-5 with TRBJ1-2, with TRBD1 as a possible D gene (6 bases). V was shortened by 7 bases and J by 4 bases, with 16 bases between the two germline ends. This CDR3 is built from 14 residues. CDR1 and CDR2 from the germline V gene are MNHEY and SVGAGI. CDR3 nucleotides: TGTGCCAGCACATTGGGGGCGGGGATCTATGGCTACACCTTC. It is translated as CASTLGAGIYGYTF.

The genes are TRBV2 and TRBJ2-1; 8 bases are a match to TRBD2. Unmatched junction bases numbered 5, after V lost 4 bases and J lost 9 bases. The CDR3 is made up of 13 amino acids. Per the germline V gene, CDR1 is SNHLY and CDR2 is FYNNEI. This CDR3 is CASSGVGRAEQFF. The CDR3 DNA is TGTGCCAGCAGTGGGGTCGGGAGGGCTGAGCAGTTCTTC.

This sequence joins TRBV7-2 and TRBJ2-3, with TRBD2 matching over 11 bases. Losses at the gene ends were 4 bases for V and 3 bases for J; bases not matched to a gene: 6. Per the germline V gene, CDR1 is SGHTA and CDR2 is FQGNSA. The CDR3 loop spans 16 amino acids. The CDR3 DNA reads TGTGCCAGCAGCTGGTCAGGGACTAGCGGTACAGATACGCAGTATTTT. It yields the protein CASSWSGTSGTDTQYF. Looking up the rest from reference TRBV7-2 and TRBJ2-3 gives the full variable domain: GAGVSQSPSNKVTEKGKDVELRCDPISGHTALYWYRQSLGQGLEFLIYFQGNSAPDKSGLPSDRFSAERTGGSVSTLTIQRTQQEDSAVYLCASSWSGTSGTDTQYFGPGTRLTVL.

This chain joins TRBV5-1 and TRBJ2-3; D might be TRBD1 (6 bases). Between the trimmed V and J ends, which lost 6 bases and 4 bases, there was a span of 15 bases. Germline V gene sequence: CDR1 SGHRS, CDR2 YFSETQ. This CDR3 contains 14 residues. CDR3 protein: CASKTGRASDTQYF. The CDR3 region has the DNA TGCGCCAGCAAAACAGGGCGCGCATCAGATACGCAGTATTTT.

The chain has TRBV7-2 and TRBJ1-2, with a weak D call TRBD1 (6 bases). The CDR3 has 15 amino acids. V was clipped by 5 bases and J by 6 bases, with 19 bases between them. In germline, CDR1 is SGHTA, CDR2 FQGNSA. This chain's CDR3 is CASSPPVRGRDGYTF. The CDR3, as DNA: TGTGCCAGCAGCCCTCCGGTGCGGGGGCGCGATGGCTACACCTTC.

The CDR3 DNA is TGTGCCAGCAGTCGACCCAGGACAGGTGATAGAGGAGAGCAGTACTTC. Protein product: CASSRPRTGDRGEQYF. The chain is built from TRBV6-6 and TRBJ2-7; 7 bases agree with TRBD1. The CDR3 length is 16 residues. Germline V gene data show CDR1 as MNHNY and CDR2 as SVGAGI (reference sequence). Trimming cost V 5 bases and J 7 bases; bases outside gene matches: 17.

The rearrangement uses TRBV7-2 and TRBJ1-1, with TRBD1 matching 7 bases. V lost 3 bases and J lost 10; bases outside the gene matches: 20. Per the germline V gene, CDR1 is SGHTA and CDR2 is FQGNSA. The CDR3 loop spans 17 amino acids. DNA for the CDR3: TGTGCCAGCAGCTTGTCCCCCTCGACGATGACAGGGAAAGTAGCTTTCTTT. As protein: CASSLSPSTMTGKVAFF.

The CDR3: CASSLVWDRDGRISSPLHF. In nucleotides, the CDR3 is TGTGCCAGCAGCTTGGTGTGGGACAGGGATGGGAGGATAAGTTCACCCCTCCACTTT. This chain connects TRBV5-4 to TRBJ1-6; 9 positions match TRBD1. Germline values: CDR1 SGHNT, CDR2 YYREEE (reference sequence). Trimming took 0 bases from V and 9 from J; bases not matched to a gene: 16. The CDR3 contains 19 residues.

This clone appeared once. The chain combines TRBV19 with TRBJ1-1, with a tentative D call TRBD1 (5 bases). Trimming stripped 5 bases from V and 8 bases from J, with 18 bases between. CDR1 is LNHDA, CDR2 SQIVND, per germline (reference sequence). The CDR3 runs 14 residues. The CDR3 loop reads CASSPSDKGIEAFF. CDR3 bases: TGTGCCAGTAGTCCGTCGGACAAGGGGATCGAAGCTTTCTTT.

The chain employs TRBV9 and TRBJ2-5, with D possibly being TRBD2 (5 bases). From germline, CDR1 is SGDLS and CDR2 YYNGEE. V lost 0 bases and J 4 bases, leaving 10 bases between the germline ends. The CDR3 sequence is 14 residues long. This chain's CDR3 is CASSVGVASETQYF. CDR3 nucleotide sequence: TGTGCCAGCAGCGTAGGTGTAGCGTCAGAGACCCAGTACTTC.

This chain joins TRBV3-1 (or the pseudogene TRBV3-2) and TRBJ2-2; a possible D gene is TRBD2 (7 bases). CDR3 length: 15 amino acids. V was shortened by 4 bases and J by 4 bases, with 13 bases between the two germline ends. Germline V CDR1 and CDR2: LGHDT, YNNKEL (reference sequence). The chain's CDR3 is CASSPDAGATGELFF. CDR3 bases: TGTGCCAGCAGCCCGGACGCGGGGGCCACCGGGGAGCTGTTTTTT.

The gene calls are TRBV28 and TRBJ2-1, with 10 bases that match TRBD1. V lost 11 bases and J lost 10; bases outside the gene matches: 26. This CDR3 has 18 residues. The V gene's germline CDR1 is MDHEN and CDR2 SYDVKM. CDR3 in DNA: TGTGCCTCATACATGGGACAGGGGAGAGCGGGATCCTGGGTCGAGCAGTTCTTC. Its translation is CASYMGQGRAGSWVEQFF.

This clone was found a few times. The gene calls are TRBV28 and TRBJ1-2; D unclear. Trimming shortened V by 7 bases and J by 4 bases, and 16 bases separated the two germline ends. CDR1 and CDR2 (germline): MDHEN, SYDVKM. CDR3 size: 14 residues. CDR3 sequence reads: CASKEGGMIYGYTF. The CDR3 nucleotides are TGTGCCAGCAAAGAAGGAGGCATGATCTATGGCTACACCTTC.

This clone was counted once. V is TRBV7-2 and J is TRBJ2-7; D is tentatively TRBD1 or TRBD2 (6 bases each). This CDR3 has 14 residues. Germline lookup yields CDR1 SGHTA and CDR2 FQGNSA. V was trimmed by 3 bases and J by 0 bases, leaving 9 bases between them. The CDR3 sequence: CASSLEGGSYEQYF. CDR3 in DNA: TGTGCCAGCAGCTTGGAGGGGGGCTCCTACGAGCAGTACTTC.

V and J are TRBV7-2 and TRBJ2-4; maybe TRBD2 (6 bases). The germline V and J ends were trimmed by 4 bases and 11 bases, with 9 bases remaining between them. This CDR3 comprises 11 residues. Germline loops: CDR1 SGHTA, CDR2 FQGNSA. For the CDR3, the DNA is TGTGCCAGCAGCTCCGGCGGGGTTCAGTACTTC. Protein product: CASSSGGVQYF.

The rearrangement uses TRBV19 and TRBJ1-6; D may be TRBD1 (6 bases). CDR3 length: 15 residues. The V gene lost 3 bases and the J gene lost 7 bases, with 13 bases spanning the gap. Germline V gene data show CDR1 as LNHDA and CDR2 as SQIVND (reference sequence). CDR3 loop: CASSIRQVGNSPLHF. In DNA form, the CDR3 reads TGTGCCAGTAGTATCCGACAGGTGGGGAATTCACCCCTCCACTTT. Filled out from reference TRBV19 and TRBJ1-6, the complete variable domain reads DGGITQSPKYLFRKEGQNVTLSCEQNLNHDAMYWYRQDPGQGLRLIYYSQIVNDFQKGDIAEGYSVSREKKESFPLTVTSAQKNPTAFYLCASSIRQVGNSPLHFGNGTRLTVT.

The chain is built from TRBV10-1 and TRBJ1-6; D is unclear. The ends were cut back, 0 bases at V and 8 bases at J, with 20 bases in the middle. CDR3 length: 18 residues. Germline values: CDR1 WNHNN, CDR2 SYGVQD (reference sequence). The DNA of the CDR3 is TGCGCCAGCAGTGAGTCGGGGTGGGCGTTTCGAAGGGATTCACCCCTCCACTTT. Amino acid sequence: CASSESGWAFRRDSPLHF.

V and J are TRBV27 and TRBJ1-2; TRBD1 agrees at 7 bases. Trimming took 5 bases from V and 0 from J; bases not matched to a gene: 9. The germline V gene has CDR1 MNHEY and CDR2 SMNVEV (reference sequence). This CDR3 region has 16 residues. CDR3 sequence: CASSPGGQLANYGYTF. CDR3 sequence (DNA): TGTGCCAGCAGTCCTGGGGGACAGCTAGCTAACTATGGCTACACCTTC.

The CDR3 spells CASRTGLAGAGEQYF. As DNA, the CDR3 is TGTGCCAGCAGAACAGGACTAGCGGGAGCGGGGGAGCAGTACTTC. This sequence joins TRBV2 and TRBJ2-7; TRBD2 matches 13 bases. V trimming: 6 bases; J trimming: 7 bases; junction bases outside the gene matches: 9. CDR3 size: 15 residues. Per germline, CDR1 SNHLY and CDR2 FYNNEI.

The V call is TRBV9, the J call TRBJ2-2, with TRBD1 matching over 8 bases. The J segment lost 7 bases and the V segment lost 3 bases, leaving 8 bases of the junction unmatched. The CDR3 has 15 amino acids. Germline-derived CDR1 and CDR2 are SGDLS and YYNGEE. In DNA, the CDR3 is TGTGCCAGCAGCGGTAGGGACAGGTCGGTCGGGGAGCTGTTTTTT. This sequence encodes CASSGRDRSVGELFF.

V gene TRBV6-5 combines with J gene TRBJ2-2, with D perhaps assigned TRBD1 or TRBD2 (5 bases each). The CDR3 is made up of 13 amino acids. The ends were cut back, 2 bases at V and 13 bases at J, with 14 bases in the middle. Looked up from germline, CDR1 is MNHEY and CDR2 is SVGAGI. The CDR3 coding sequence is TGTGCCAGCAGTTACGGGACGGCCCGGGTGCTGTTTTTT. It specifies CASSYGTARVLFF.

J is TRBJ2-1 and V is TRBV2, with D perhaps TRBD1 (6 bases). CDR3 length equals 14 residues. Germline lookup yields CDR1 SNHLY and CDR2 FYNNEI. V shed 10 bases and J shed 3 bases, with 16 bases lying between them. The CDR3 region is CATLQGSGYNEQFF. CDR3 nucleotides: TGTGCCACCCTACAGGGATCGGGCTACAATGAGCAGTTCTTC.

The chain links TRBV28 to TRBJ1-1; possible D gene TRBD1, 6 bases. Trimming left V 1 base short and J 1 base short, with 7 bases between. Germline-derived CDR1 and CDR2 are MDHEN and SYDVKM. The CDR3 extends over 14 amino acids. The CDR3 region is CASSLLGGNTEAFF. The CDR3 bases are TGTGCCAGCAGTTTATTAGGGGGGAACACTGAAGCTTTCTTT.

The chain uses TRBV4-3 and TRBJ1-5; no clear D. The germline V gene encodes CDR1 LGHNA and CDR2 YSLEER. This CDR3 region has 15 residues. The V and J ends lost 0 bases and 0 bases respectively, with 6 bases between them. The CDR3 coding sequence is TGCGCCAGCAGCCAAGATTGGAATAGCAATCAGCCCCAGCATTTT. Its translation is CASSQDWNSNQPQHF.

The V gene is TRBV4-1, the J gene TRBJ2-5; 13 bases are a match to TRBD2. This CDR3 spans 17 amino acids. V lost 3 bases, J lost 5 bases, and 9 bases stayed unmatched. Germline loops: CDR1 MGHRA, CDR2 YSYEKL. The chain's CDR3 is CASSQRGLAGVFETQYF. The DNA of the CDR3 is TGCGCCAGCAGCCAGAGAGGACTAGCGGGAGTCTTTGAGACCCAGTACTTC.